This paragraph covers one T cell receptor (beta chain) sequence. Antigen unknown. The sample originates from a study of T cells in localized non-small cell lung cancer. Overall study results and limits: Uninvolved nearby lung showed the greatest T cell clonality, exceeding that found in tumor. Analysis by sequencing included only one tumor region, so heterogeneity remains possible. Among the top 100 tumor clones, a median roughly 57 appeared in adjacent lung.

The CDR3 totals 13 residues. Germline assignment: CDR1 SEHNR and CDR2 FQNEAQ (reference sequence). Trimming took off 5 bases at V and 1 base at J, with 8 bases between the two ends. Using immunoSEQ multiplex PCR, the repertoire was profiled, and TCRdb retains in-frame clones only, with some absent. Here the sample spans 52,000 or so clones, about nine tenths being singletons. The chain links TRBV7-9 to TRBJ1-1, with TRBD1 as a possible D gene (5 bases). This specimen consisted of peripheral blood, obtained before any cancer treatment. This receptor was obtained from a male donor at least 60 years old with stage III squamous cell lung carcinoma. The CDR3 DNA reads TGTGCCAGCAGCCGCGGACAGAACACTGAAGCTTTCTTT. It encodes CASSRGQNTEAFF.